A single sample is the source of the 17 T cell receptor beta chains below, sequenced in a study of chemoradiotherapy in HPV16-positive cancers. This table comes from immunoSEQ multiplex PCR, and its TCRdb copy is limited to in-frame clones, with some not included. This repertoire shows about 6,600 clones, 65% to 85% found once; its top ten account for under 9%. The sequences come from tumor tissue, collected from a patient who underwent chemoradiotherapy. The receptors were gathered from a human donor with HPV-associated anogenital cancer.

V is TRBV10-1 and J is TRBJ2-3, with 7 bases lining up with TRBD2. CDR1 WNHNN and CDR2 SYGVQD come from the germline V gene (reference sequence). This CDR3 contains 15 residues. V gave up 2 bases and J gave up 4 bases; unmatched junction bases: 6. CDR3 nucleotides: TGCGCCAGCAGTGAGAGCGGGGTCGGATCAGATACGCAGTATTTT. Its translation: CASSESGVGSDTQYF.

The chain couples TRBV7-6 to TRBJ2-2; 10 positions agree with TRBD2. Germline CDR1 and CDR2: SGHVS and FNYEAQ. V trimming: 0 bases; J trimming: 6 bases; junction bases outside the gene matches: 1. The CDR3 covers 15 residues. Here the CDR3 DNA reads TGTGCCAGCAGCTTAGCCCTAGCGGGAGCCGGGGAGCTGTTTTTT. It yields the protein CASSLALAGAGELFF.

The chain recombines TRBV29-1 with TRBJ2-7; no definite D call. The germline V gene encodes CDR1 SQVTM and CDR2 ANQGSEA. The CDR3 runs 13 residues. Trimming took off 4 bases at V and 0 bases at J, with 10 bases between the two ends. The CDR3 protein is CSVGLISSYEQYF. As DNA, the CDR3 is TGCAGCGTTGGTCTCATAAGCTCCTACGAGCAGTACTTC.

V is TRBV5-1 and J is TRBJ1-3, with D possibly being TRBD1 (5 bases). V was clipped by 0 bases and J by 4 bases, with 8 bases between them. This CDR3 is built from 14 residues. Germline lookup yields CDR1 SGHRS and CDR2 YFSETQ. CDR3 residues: CASSLVQGGNTIYF. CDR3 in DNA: TGCGCCAGCAGCTTGGTGCAGGGAGGAAACACCATATATTTT.

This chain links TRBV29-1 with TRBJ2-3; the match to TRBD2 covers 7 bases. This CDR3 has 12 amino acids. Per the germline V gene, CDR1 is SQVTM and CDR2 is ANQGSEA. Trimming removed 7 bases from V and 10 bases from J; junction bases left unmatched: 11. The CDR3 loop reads CSARTNRGAQYF. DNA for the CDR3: TGCAGCGCCAGGACTAATCGGGGGGCGCAGTATTTT.

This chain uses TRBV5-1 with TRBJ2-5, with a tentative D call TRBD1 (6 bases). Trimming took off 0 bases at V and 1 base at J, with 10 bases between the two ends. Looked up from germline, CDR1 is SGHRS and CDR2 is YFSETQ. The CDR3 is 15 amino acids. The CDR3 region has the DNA TGCGCCAGCAGCTTGGCATTAGGGGGCCAAGAGACCCAGTACTTC. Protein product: CASSLALGGQETQYF.

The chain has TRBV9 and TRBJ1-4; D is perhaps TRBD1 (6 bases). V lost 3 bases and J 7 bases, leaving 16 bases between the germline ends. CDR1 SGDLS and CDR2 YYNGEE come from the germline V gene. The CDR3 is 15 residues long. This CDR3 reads CASSERGVPGEKLFF. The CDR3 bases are TGTGCCAGCAGCGAGAGGGGGGTTCCGGGTGAAAAACTGTTTTTT.

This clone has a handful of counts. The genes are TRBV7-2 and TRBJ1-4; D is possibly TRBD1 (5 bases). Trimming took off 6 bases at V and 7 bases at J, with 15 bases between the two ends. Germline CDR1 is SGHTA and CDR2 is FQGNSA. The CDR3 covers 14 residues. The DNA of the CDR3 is TGTGCCAGCAGTTTTCAAGCGGGGGGTGAAAAACTGTTTTTT. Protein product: CASSFQAGGEKLFF.

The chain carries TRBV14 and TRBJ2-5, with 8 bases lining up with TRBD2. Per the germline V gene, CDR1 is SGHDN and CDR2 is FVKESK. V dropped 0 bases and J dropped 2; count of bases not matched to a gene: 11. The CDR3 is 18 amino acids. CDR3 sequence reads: CASSQDYRTSGLQETQYF. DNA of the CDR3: TGTGCCAGCAGCCAAGATTACCGCACTAGCGGATTACAAGAGACCCAGTACTTC. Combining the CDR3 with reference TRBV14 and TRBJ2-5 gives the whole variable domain EAGVTQFPSHSVIEKGQTVTLRCDPISGHDNLYWYRRVMGKEIKFLLHFVKESKQDESGMPNNRFLAERTGGTYSTLKVQPAELEDSGVYFCASSQDYRTSGLQETQYFGPGTRLLVL.

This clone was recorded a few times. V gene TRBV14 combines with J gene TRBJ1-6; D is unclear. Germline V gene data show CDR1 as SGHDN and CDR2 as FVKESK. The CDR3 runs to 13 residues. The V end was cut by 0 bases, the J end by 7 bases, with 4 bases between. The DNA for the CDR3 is TGTGCCAGCAGCCAAGATCTGAATTCACCCCTCCACTTT. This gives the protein CASSQDLNSPLHF. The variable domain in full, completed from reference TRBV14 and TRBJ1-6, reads EAGVTQFPSHSVIEKGQTVTLRCDPISGHDNLYWYRRVMGKEIKFLLHFVKESKQDESGMPNNRFLAERTGGTYSTLKVQPAELEDSGVYFCASSQDLNSPLHFGNGTRLTVT.

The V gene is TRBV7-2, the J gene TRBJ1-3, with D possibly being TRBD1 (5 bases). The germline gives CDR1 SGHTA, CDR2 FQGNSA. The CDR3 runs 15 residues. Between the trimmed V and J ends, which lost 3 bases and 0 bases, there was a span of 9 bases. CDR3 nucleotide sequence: TGTGCCAGCAGCTTCGGGACCGTCTCTGGAAACACCATATATTTT. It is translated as CASSFGTVSGNTIYF. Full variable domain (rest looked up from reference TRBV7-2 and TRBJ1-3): GAGVSQSPSNKVTEKGKDVELRCDPISGHTALYWYRQSLGQGLEFLIYFQGNSAPDKSGLPSDRFSAERTGGSVSTLTIQRTQQEDSAVYLCASSFGTVSGNTIYFGEGSWLTVV.

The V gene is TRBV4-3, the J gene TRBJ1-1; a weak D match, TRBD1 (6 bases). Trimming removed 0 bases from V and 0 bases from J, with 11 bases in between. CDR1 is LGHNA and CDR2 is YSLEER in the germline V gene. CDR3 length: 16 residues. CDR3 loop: CASSQDLTGLNTEAFF. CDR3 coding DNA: TGCGCCAGCAGCCAAGATTTGACAGGCCTGAACACTGAAGCTTTCTTT.

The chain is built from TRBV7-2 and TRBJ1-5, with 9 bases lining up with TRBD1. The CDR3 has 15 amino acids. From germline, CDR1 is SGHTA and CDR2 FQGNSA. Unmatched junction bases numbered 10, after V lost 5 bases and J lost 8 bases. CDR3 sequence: CASSQTTGGWKPQHF. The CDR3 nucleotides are TGTGCCAGCAGCCAGACCACAGGGGGCTGGAAGCCCCAGCATTTT.

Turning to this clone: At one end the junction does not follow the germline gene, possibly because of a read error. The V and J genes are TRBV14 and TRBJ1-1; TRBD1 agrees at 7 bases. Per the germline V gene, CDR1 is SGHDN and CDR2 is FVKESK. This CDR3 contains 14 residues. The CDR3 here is CVSSQTGVNAEAFF. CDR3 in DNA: TGTGTCAGCAGCCAAACAGGGGTTAACGCTGAAGCTTTCTTT.

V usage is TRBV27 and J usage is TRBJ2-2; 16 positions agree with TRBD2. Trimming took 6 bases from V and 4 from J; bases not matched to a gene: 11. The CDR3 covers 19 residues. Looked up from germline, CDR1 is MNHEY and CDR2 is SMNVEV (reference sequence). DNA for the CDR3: TGTGCCAGCAGGCGTTCGGGACTAGCGGGAGGGTCGAGCACCGGGGAGCTGTTTTTT. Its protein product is CASRRSGLAGGSSTGELFF.

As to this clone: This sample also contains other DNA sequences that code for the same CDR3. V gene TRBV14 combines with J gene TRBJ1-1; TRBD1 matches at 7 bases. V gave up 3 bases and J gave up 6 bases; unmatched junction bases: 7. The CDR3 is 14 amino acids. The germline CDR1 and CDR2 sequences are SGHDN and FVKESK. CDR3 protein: CASSQTGLGAEAFF. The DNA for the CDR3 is TGTGCCAGCAGCCAGACAGGGCTTGGCGCTGAAGCTTTCTTT.

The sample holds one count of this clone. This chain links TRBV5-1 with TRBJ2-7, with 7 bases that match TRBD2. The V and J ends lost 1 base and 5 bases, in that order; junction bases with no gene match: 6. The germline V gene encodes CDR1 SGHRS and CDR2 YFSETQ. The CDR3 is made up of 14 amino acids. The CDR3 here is CASSLRAGANEQYF. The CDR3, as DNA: TGCGCCAGCAGCTTGAGGGCGGGAGCCAACGAGCAGTACTTC. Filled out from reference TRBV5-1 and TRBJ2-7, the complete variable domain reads KAGVTQTPRYLIKTRGQQVTLSCSPISGHRSVSWYQQTPGQGLQFLFEYFSETQRNKGNFPGRFSGRQFSNSRSEMNVSTLELGDSALYLCASSLRAGANEQYFGPGTRLTVT.